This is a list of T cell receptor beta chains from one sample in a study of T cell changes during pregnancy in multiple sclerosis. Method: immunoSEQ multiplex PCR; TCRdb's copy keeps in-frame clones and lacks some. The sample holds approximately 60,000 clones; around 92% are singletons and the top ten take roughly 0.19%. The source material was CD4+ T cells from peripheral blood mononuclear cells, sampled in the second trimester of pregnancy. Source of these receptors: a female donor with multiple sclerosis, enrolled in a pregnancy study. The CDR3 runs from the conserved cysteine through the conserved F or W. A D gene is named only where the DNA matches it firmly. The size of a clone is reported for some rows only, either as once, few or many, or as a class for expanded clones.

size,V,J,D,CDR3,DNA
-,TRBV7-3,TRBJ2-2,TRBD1,CASSSYLTTRTGWSTGELFF,TGTGCCAGCAGCTCATATCTCACAACCCGGACAGGGTGGTCCACCGGGGAGCTGTTTTTT
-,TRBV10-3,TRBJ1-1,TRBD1,CAIRQGQGSSEAFF,TGTGCCATCAGGCAAGGACAGGGCTCCTCTGAAGCTTTCTTT
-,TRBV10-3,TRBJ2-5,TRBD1,CAISGTGAETQYF,TGTGCCATCAGTGGGACAGGGGCAGAGACCCAGTACTTC
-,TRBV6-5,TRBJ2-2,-,CASSYSRENTGELFF,TGTGCCAGCAGTTACTCGCGAGAAAACACCGGGGAGCTGTTTTTT
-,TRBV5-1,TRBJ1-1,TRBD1,CASSFDRGLVRDTEAFF,TGCGCCAGCAGCTTCGACAGGGGGCTGGTAAGGGACACTGAAGCTTTCTTT
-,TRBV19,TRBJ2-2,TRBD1,CASSVVRAGGSTGELFF,TGTGCCAGTTCAGTGGTAAGGGCAGGGGGAAGCACCGGGGAGCTGTTTTTT
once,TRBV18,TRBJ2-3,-,CASSLRGTTDTQYF,TGTGCCAGCTCACTACGAGGGACTACAGATACGCAGTATTTT
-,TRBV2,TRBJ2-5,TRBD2,CASTGGGETQYF,TGTGCCAGTACGGGGGGAGGGGAGACCCAGTACTTC
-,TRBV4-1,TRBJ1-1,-,CASSHVFGGRDTEAFF,TGCGCCAGCAGCCACGTCTTCGGGGGACGGGACACTGAAGCTTTCTTT
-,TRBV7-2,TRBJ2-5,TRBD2,CASSPQGLAGRGETQYF,TGTGCCAGCAGCCCACAGGGACTAGCGGGGCGGGGGGAGACCCAGTACTTC
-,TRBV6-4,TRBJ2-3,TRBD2,CASSDSGLAGPTDTQYF,TGTGCCAGCAGTGACTCGGGACTAGCGGGGCCTACAGATACGCAGTATTTT
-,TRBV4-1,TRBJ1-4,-,CASSQEVQGHNEKLFF,TGCGCCAGCAGCCAAGAAGTTCAGGGCCACAATGAAAAACTGTTTTTT
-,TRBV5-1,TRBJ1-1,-,CASSLESAGVGTEAFF,TGCGCCAGCAGCTTGGAATCGGCAGGGGTCGGCACTGAAGCTTTCTTT
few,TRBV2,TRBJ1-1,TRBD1,CASSERGQGSRAFF,TGTGCCAGCAGTGAAAGGGGACAGGGGTCGAGGGCTTTCTTT
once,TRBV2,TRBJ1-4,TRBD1,CASSETGTGPLDEKLFF,TGTGCCAGCAGTGAAACTGGGACAGGACCCCTAGATGAAAAACTGTTTTTT
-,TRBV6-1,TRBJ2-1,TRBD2,CASMERGYNEQFF,TGTGCCAGCATGGAGCGGGGCTACAATGAGCAGTTCTTC
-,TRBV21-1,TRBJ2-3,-,CASSKRDLAATDTQYF,TGTGCCAGCAGCAAACGGGACCTAGCGGCCACAGATACGCAGTATTTT
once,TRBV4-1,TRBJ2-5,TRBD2,CASSQDWTSSETQYF,TGCGCCAGCAGCCAGGATTGGACTAGCTCGGAGACCCAGTACTTC
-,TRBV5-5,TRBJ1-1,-,CASSLVATNTEAFF,TGTGCCAGCAGCTTGGTGGCGACAAACACTGAAGCTTTCTTT
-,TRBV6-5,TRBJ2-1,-,CASSYSVAGRYNEQFF,TGTGCCAGCAGTTACTCGGTGGCGGGCCGGTACAATGAGCAGTTCTTC
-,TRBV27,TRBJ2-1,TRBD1,CASSLRGRQPYNEQFF,TGTGCCAGCAGTTTAAGGGGGCGACAGCCCTACAATGAGCAGTTCTTC
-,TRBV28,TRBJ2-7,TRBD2,CASSTGTRRYEQYF,TGTGCCAGCAGCACCGGGACTAGAAGATACGAGCAGTACTTC
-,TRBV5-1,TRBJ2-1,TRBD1,CASSFGTGKVSEQFF,TGCGCCAGCAGCTTTGGGACAGGGAAAGTTAGTGAGCAGTTCTTC
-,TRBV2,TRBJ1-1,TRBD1,CASVRDRATEAFF,TGTGCCAGCGTTCGGGACAGGGCGACTGAAGCTTTCTTT
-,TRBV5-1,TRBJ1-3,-,CASSLTDSGNTIYF,TGCGCCAGCAGCTTAACAGACTCTGGAAACACCATATATTTT
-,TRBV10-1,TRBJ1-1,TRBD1,CASSESVRGQGTEAFF,TGCGCCAGCAGTGAGTCGGTAAGGGGACAGGGAACTGAAGCTTTCTTT
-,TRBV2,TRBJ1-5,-,CASSEAGIGNQPQHF,TGTGCCAGCAGTGAGGCAGGGATAGGCAATCAGCCCCAGCATTTT
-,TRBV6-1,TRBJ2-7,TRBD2,CASKTGGSSYEQYF,TGTGCCAGCAAGACGGGAGGAAGCTCCTACGAGCAGTACTTC
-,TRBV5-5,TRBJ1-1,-,CASSPRPSPGGTEAFF,TGTGCCAGCAGCCCCCGCCCGTCCCCGGGGGGCACTGAAGCTTTCTTT
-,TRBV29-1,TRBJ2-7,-,CSAGRSYEQYF,TGCAGCGCTGGGCGCAGCTACGAGCAGTACTTC
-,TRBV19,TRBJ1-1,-,CASSVSRSSALEAFF,TGTGCCAGTAGTGTATCTAGATCTTCTGCTTTGGAAGCTTTCTTT
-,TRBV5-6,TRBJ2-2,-,CASSSLGWSRENTGELFF,TGTGCCAGCAGCTCGCTGGGTTGGAGTCGCGAGAACACCGGGGAGCTGTTTTTT
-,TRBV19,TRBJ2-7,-,CASSRGLVYEQYF,TGTGCCAGTAGTCGTGGACTGGTCTACGAGCAGTACTTC
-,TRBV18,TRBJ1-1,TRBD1,CASSPTGWNTEAFF,TGTGCCAGCTCACCGACAGGGTGGAACACTGAAGCTTTCTTT
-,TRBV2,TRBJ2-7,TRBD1,CASSGTGNYEQYF,TGTGCCAGCAGTGGGACAGGGAACTACGAGCAGTACTTC
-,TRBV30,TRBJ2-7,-,CAWSGGGAEQYF,TGTGCCTGGAGTGGAGGTGGGGCCGAGCAGTACTTC
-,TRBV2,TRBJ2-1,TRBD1,CASSISGTGGNEQFF,TGTGCCAGCAGTATATCCGGGACAGGGGGAAATGAGCAGTTCTTC
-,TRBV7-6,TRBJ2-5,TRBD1,CASSLAGTGGKETQYF,TGTGCCAGCAGCTTAGCGGGGACAGGGGGTAAAGAGACCCAGTACTTC
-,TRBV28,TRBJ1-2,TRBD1,CASSPGDSRYYGYTF,TGTGCCAGCAGTCCGGGGGACAGCCGGTACTATGGCTACACCTTC
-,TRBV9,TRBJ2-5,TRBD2,CASSLSLAGAGETQYF,TGTGCCAGCAGCCTTTCATTAGCGGGAGCGGGAGAGACCCAGTACTTC
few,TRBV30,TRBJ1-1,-,CAWSGQGNTEAFF,TGTGCCTGGAGTGGCCAGGGAAACACTGAAGCTTTCTTT
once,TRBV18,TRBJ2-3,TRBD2,CASSSVAGGADTQYF,TGTGCCAGCTCGTCGGTAGCGGGAGGGGCAGATACGCAGTATTTT
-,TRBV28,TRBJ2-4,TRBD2,CASSSSWGGKSKNIQYF,TGTGCCAGCAGTTCATCCTGGGGAGGGAAGAGTAAAAACATTCAGTACTTC
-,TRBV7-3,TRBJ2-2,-,CASSSTRERGDRRDTTITGELFF,TGTGCCAGCAGCTCAACGAGAGAGAGAGGGGACCGACGGGACACAACCATCACCGGGGAGCTGTTTTTT
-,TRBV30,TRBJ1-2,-,CACSRQGSSNYGYTF,TGTGCCTGCAGCAGGCAGGGATCCTCTAACTATGGCTACACCTTC
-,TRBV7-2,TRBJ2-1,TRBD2,CASSIRGLVNNEQFF,TGTGCCAGCAGCATCAGGGGACTAGTGAACAATGAGCAGTTCTTC
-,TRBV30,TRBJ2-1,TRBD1,CACQGYRGYNEQFF,TGTGCCTGTCAGGGGTACAGGGGATACAATGAGCAGTTCTTC
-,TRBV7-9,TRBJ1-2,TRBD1,CASSLDHRDRDGGYTF,TGTGCCAGCAGCTTAGATCATCGGGACAGGGACGGTGGCTACACCTTC
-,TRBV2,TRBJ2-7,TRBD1,CASRLQGAPTYEQYF,TGTGCCAGCAGGCTACAGGGGGCCCCTACCTACGAGCAGTACTTC
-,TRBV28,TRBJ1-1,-,CASFRRRSPLGTEAFF,TGTGCCAGCTTCCGAAGGAGAAGTCCCCTGGGCACTGAAGCTTTCTTT
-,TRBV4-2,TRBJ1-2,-,CASSQDRRRDYGYTF,TGTGCCAGCAGCCAAGACCGCCGGAGGGACTATGGCTACACCTTC
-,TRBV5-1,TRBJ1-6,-,CASSLSGVASSPLHF,TGCGCCAGCAGCTTGTCGGGGGTAGCCAGCTCACCCCTCCACTTT
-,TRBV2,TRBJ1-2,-,CASSEAQGVDGGYTF,TGTGCCAGCAGTGAAGCCCAGGGCGTCGATGGTGGCTACACCTTC
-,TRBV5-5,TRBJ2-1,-,CASSLGADSPFYNEQFF,TGTGCCAGCAGCTTGGGCGCGGACAGCCCCTTCTACAATGAGCAGTTCTTC
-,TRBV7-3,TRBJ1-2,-,CASSLTGDPLGTRGYTF,TGTGCCAGCAGCTTAACAGGGGATCCCCTAGGAACCCGCGGCTACACCTTC
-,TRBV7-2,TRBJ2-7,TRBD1,CASSPGTGLPYEQYF,TGTGCCAGCAGCCCAGGGACAGGGCTCCCCTACGAGCAGTACTTC
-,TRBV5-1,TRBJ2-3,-,CASSVDGYRADTQYF,TGCGCCAGCAGCGTAGACGGCTACAGGGCTGATACGCAGTATTTT
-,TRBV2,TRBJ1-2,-,CASSVDLGGATNYGYTF,TGTGCCAGCAGTGTTGATTTAGGGGGGGCGACTAACTATGGCTACACCTTC
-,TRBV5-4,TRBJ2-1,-,CASSPSVAYNEQFF,TGTGCCAGCAGTCCGTCCGTTGCCTACAATGAGCAGTTCTTC